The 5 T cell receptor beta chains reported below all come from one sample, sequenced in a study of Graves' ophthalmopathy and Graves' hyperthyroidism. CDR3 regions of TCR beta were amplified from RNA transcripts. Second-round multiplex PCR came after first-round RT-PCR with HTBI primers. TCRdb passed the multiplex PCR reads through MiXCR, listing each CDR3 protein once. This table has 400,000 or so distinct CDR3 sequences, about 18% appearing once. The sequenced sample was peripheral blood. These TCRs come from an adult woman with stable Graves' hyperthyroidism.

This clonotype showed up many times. CDR3 nucleotide sequence: TGTGCCAGTACCACGATTACGGGTAGTAGTAATCAGCCCCAGCATTTT. It specifies CASTTITGSSNQPQHF. The J gene is TRBJ1-5, the V gene TRBV19; D gene uncertain. Germline V gene sequence: CDR1 LNHDA, CDR2 SQIVND (reference sequence). Trimming stripped 7 bases from V and 4 bases from J, with 20 bases between. This CDR3 has 16 amino acids.

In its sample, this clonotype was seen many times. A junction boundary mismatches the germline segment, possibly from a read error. CDR3 sequence: CASRRQGAAKNIKYF. CDR3 coding DNA: TGTGCCAGCAGAAGACAGGGGGCTGCCAAAAACATTAAGTACTTC. J is TRBJ2-4 and V is TRBV6-5; 10 bases align to TRBD1. Germline values: CDR1 MNHEY, CDR2 SVGAGI. This CDR3 region has 15 residues.

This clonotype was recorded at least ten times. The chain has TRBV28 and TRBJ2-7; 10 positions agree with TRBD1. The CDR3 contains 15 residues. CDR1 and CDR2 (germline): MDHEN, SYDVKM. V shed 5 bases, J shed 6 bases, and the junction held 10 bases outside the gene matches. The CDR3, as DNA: TGTGCCAGCAGTCCTGACAGGGGGCGAGGTCGCGAGCAGTACTTC. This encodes CASSPDRGRGREQYF.

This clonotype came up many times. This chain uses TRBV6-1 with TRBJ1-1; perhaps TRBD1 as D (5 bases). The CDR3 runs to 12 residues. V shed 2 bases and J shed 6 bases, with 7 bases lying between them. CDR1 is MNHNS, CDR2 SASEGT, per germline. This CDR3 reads CASSERGAEAFF. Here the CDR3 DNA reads TGTGCCAGCAGTGAACGGGGGGCTGAAGCTTTCTTT.

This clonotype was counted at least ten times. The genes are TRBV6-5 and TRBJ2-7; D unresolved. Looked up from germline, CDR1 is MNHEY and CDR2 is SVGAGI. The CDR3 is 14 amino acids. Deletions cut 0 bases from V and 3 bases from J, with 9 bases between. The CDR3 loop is CASSYSNSLYEQYF. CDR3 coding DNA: TGTGCCAGCAGTTACTCGAACTCCCTCTACGAGCAGTACTTC.